This TCR beta chain was recovered during a study of cytomegalovirus exposure and HLA in healthy donors. About the study: Out of fewer than 400 genotyped donors, roughly 78% belonged to the Caucasian-associated ancestry cluster. The study's findings and limits: Specificity for CMV antigens was confirmed in vitro for three of the CMV-associated chains. Sequencing probably produced one cluster of sequence variants that were highly shared.

A multiplex PCR was run with 60 Vbeta primers and 13 Jbeta primers. Generated by immunoSEQ multiplex PCR, the TCRdb table keeps only in-frame clones and is missing some. There are about 140,000 clones in the sample; 73% occur only once, and around an eighth lies in the top ten. The V and J ends lost 8 bases and 0 bases respectively, with 8 bases between them. Germline V gives CDR1 LNHDA, CDR2 SQIVND (reference sequence). The CDR3 has 13 amino acids. This clone was counted only a few times. The antigen is unknown. The sample taken for sequencing was PBMCs. The chain joins TRBV19 to TRBJ1-5, with D unclear. The clonotype was recovered from a human donor in good health. As DNA, the CDR3 is TGTGCCAGTGAGGGTAATAGCAATCAGCCCCAGCATTTT. This gives the protein CASEGNSNQPQHF. Full variable domain (rest looked up from reference TRBV19 and TRBJ1-5): DGGITQSPKYLFRKEGQNVTLSCEQNLNHDAMYWYRQDPGQGLRLIYYSQIVNDFQKGDIAEGYSVSREKKESFPLTVTSAQKNPTAFYLCASEGNSNQPQHFGDGTRLSIL.